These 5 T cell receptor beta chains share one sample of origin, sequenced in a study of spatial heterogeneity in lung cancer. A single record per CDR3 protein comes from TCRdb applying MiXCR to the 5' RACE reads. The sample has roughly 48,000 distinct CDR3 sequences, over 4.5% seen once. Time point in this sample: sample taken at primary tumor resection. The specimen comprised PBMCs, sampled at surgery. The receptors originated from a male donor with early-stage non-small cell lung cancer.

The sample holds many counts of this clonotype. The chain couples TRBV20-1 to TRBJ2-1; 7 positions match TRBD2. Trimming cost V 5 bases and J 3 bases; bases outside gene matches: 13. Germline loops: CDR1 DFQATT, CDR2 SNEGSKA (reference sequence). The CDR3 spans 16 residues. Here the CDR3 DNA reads TGCAGTGCTCCGTATGGGTGGCGGGAGAACTACAATGAGCAGTTCTTC. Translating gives CSAPYGWRENYNEQFF.

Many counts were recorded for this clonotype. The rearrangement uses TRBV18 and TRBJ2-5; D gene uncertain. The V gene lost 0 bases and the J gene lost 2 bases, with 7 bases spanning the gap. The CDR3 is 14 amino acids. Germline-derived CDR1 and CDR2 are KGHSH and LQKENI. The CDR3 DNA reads TGTGCCAGCTCACCACCAGGGCAGCAAGAGACCCAGTACTTC. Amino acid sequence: CASSPPGQQETQYF.

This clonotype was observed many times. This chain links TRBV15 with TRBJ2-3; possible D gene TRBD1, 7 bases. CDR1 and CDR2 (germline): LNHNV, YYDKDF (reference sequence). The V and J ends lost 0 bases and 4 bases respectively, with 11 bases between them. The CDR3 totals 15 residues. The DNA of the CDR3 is TGTGCCACCAGCAGAGATTCCAGGGGGGCAGATACGCAGTATTTT. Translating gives CATSRDSRGADTQYF.

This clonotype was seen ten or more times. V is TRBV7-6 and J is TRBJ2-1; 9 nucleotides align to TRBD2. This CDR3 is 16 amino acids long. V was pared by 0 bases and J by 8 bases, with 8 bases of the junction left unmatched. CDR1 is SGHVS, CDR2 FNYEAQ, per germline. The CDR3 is CASSLAPGSGSHEQFF. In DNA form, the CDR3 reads TGTGCCAGCAGCTTAGCGCCGGGTAGCGGGAGCCATGAGCAGTTCTTC.

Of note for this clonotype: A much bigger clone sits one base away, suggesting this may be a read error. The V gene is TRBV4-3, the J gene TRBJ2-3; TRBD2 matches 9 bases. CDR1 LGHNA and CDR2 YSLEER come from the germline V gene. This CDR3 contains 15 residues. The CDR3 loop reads CVSSLGLANGDTQYF. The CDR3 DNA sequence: TGCGTCAGCAGCCTCGGACTAGCGAATGGAGATACGCAGTATTTT.